This TCR beta chain was identified in a study of cytomegalovirus exposure and HLA in healthy donors. Study as a whole: As an earlier analysis found, 150 million to 200 million T cells yielded about 120 million unique TCR beta sequences. Overall study findings and caveats: Follow-up analysis found HLA locus-dependent TCR association rates, highest for DRB1 and lowest for HLA-C. In a later analysis, TCR beta V- and J-gene trimming was associated with a missense DCLRE1C variant.

60 Vbeta and 13 Jbeta primers were used in PCR. The assay was immunoSEQ multiplex PCR, and TCRdb's table has in-frame clones only and misses some. This table holds approximately 150,000 clones. Comments on this clone: Its antigen is unknown.

Healthy donors of bone marrow made up the group. The CDR3 has 15 residues. The gene calls are TRBV21-1 and TRBJ2-7; the table assigns TRBD2, which was not confirmed against the DNA. TRBV21-1 is tagged as a pseudogene. Sequencing was performed on PBMCs. This TCR came from a woman aged 18-35 years in good health and CMV-seronegative. For the CDR3, the DNA is TGTGCCAGCAGCAAACGACTAGCGCATGCCTACGAGCAGTACTTC. Encoded protein: CASSKRLAHAYEQYF.